Shown below are 16 T cell receptor beta chains from a single sample sequenced in a study of breast tumors, draining lymph nodes, adjacent tissues. TCRdb used MiXCR to reprocess the multiplex PCR reads, holding one entry per CDR3 protein. The table includes about 60,000 distinct CDR3 sequences, approximately 54% detected once. Sequenced material: breast tumor tissue. Source of these receptors: a female donor with breast cancer. Some clones in this sample may be carry-over from other donors' samples.

This clonotype was observed many times. The chain recombines TRBV5-8 with TRBJ2-3, with 10 bases fitting TRBD2. Trimming took 5 bases from V and 3 from J; bases not matched to a gene: 0. The CDR3 sequence is 13 residues long. Germline CDR1 SGHTS, CDR2 YDEGEE. CDR3 in amino acids: CASRLAGTDTQYF. The DNA of the CDR3 is TGTGCCAGCAGACTAGCGGGAACAGATACGCAGTATTTT.

Concerning this clonotype: The junction and the germline gene differ at one end; a read error may be behind it. J is TRBJ2-3 and V is TRBV3-1; D not resolved. The J call could be wrong; TRBJ1-5 is a better fit for the DNA end. The CDR3 loop spans 15 amino acids. CDR1 is LGHDT and CDR2 is YNNKEL in the germline V gene (reference sequence). Here the CDR3 reads CASSQDPAVVDTQHF. CDR3 bases: TGCGCCAGCAGCCAAGACCCCGCGGTTGTTGATACGCAGCATTTT.

This clonotype was seen repeatedly, ten times or more. V gene TRBV19 combines with J gene TRBJ1-2; 9 positions agree with TRBD1. V trimming: 8 bases; J trimming: 6 bases; junction bases outside the gene matches: 13. Germline CDR1 reads LNHDA; CDR2 reads SQIVND (reference sequence). The length of the CDR3 is 15 residues. The DNA of the CDR3 is TGTGCCAGTCGACCTCCGGGACAGGGAGATGATGGCTACACCTTC. Amino acid sequence: CASRPPGQGDDGYTF. Filled out from reference TRBV19 and TRBJ1-2, the complete variable domain reads DGGITQSPKYLFRKEGQNVTLSCEQNLNHDAMYWYRQDPGQGLRLIYYSQIVNDFQKGDIAEGYSVSREKKESFPLTVTSAQKNPTAFYLCASRPPGQGDDGYTFGSGTRLTVV.

This clonotype showed up many times. The chain carries TRBV18 and TRBJ2-1; 11 nucleotides match TRBD2. Germline CDR1 is KGHSH and CDR2 is LQKENI. With 3 bases clipped from V and 0 bases from J, the junction kept 4 bases outside the gene matches. The CDR3 has 17 residues. The CDR3 protein is CASSPTSGGLSYNEQFF. CDR3 nucleotides: TGTGCCAGCTCACCCACTAGCGGGGGCCTCTCCTACAATGAGCAGTTCTTC. Looking up the rest from reference TRBV18 and TRBJ2-1 gives the full variable domain: NAGVMQNPRHLVRRRGQEARLRCSPMKGHSHVYWYRQLPEEGLKFMVYLQKENIIDESGMPKERFSAEFPKEGPSILRIQQVVRGDSAAYFCASSPTSGGLSYNEQFFGPGTRLTVL.

The gene calls are TRBV7-2 and TRBJ1-2; 7 nucleotides match TRBD1. Germline trimming cut 2 bases from V and 0 bases from J; bases unmatched to any gene: 6. The CDR3 is 16 residues long. Germline CDR1 and CDR2: SGHTA and FQGNSA. The CDR3 loop reads CASSLSPGTANYGYTF. The DNA for the CDR3 is TGTGCCAGCAGCTTATCCCCCGGGACAGCTAACTATGGCTACACCTTC.

This clonotype was detected ten times or more. The CDR3 region has the DNA TGTGCCAGCAGCCCCTCAGTGGGACAGGGGGCCGGGGAGCTGTTTTTT. Protein product: CASSPSVGQGAGELFF. The J gene is TRBJ2-2, the V gene TRBV7-2, with 11 bases that match TRBD1. V lost 5 bases to trimming and J lost 6 bases; unmatched junction nucleotides: 8. Germline CDR1 reads SGHTA; CDR2 reads FQGNSA. The CDR3 is 16 amino acids. The variable domain in full, with the rest retrieved from reference TRBV7-2 and TRBJ2-2, is GAGVSQSPSNKVTEKGKDVELRCDPISGHTALYWYRQSLGQGLEFLIYFQGNSAPDKSGLPSDRFSAERTGGSVSTLTIQRTQQEDSAVYLCASSPSVGQGAGELFFGEGSRLTVL.

This clonotype appeared many times. Its ends do not fully match the called genes, so a read error is possible. The chain links TRBV7-2 to TRBJ1-2, with 7 nucleotides matching TRBD1. Germline V gene sequence: CDR1 SGHTA, CDR2 FQGNSA. There are 15 residues in the CDR3. The CDR3 nucleotides read TGTGCCAGCAGCTCCTACAGGGGAGGGGACTATGGCTACCCCTTC. As protein: CASSSYRGGDYGYPF. The whole variable domain, filled in from reference TRBV7-2 and TRBJ1-2, reads GAGVSQSPSNKVTEKGKDVELRCDPISGHTALYWYRQSLGQGLEFLIYFQGNSAPDKSGLPSDRFSAERTGGSVSTLTIQRTQQEDSAVYLCASSSYRGGDYGYPFGSGTRLTVV.

This clonotype was picked up a small number of times. A much larger clonotype is one base distant, so this may be a read error. V gene TRBV12-3 or TRBV12-4 combines with J gene TRBJ2-7; TRBD2 matches at 9 bases. J was trimmed by 3 bases and V by 7 bases; bases with no gene match: 16. The CDR3 extends over 17 amino acids. CDR3 amino acids: CASNFRVSGRGGYEQYF. For the CDR3, the DNA is TGTGCCAGCAATTTCCGGGTTAGCGGGAGAGGGGGCTACGAGCAGTACTTC.

This clonotype has at least ten counts. The chain carries TRBV2 and TRBJ1-2; 10 bases map to TRBD1. Germline V lookup: CDR1 SNHLY, CDR2 FYNNEI. The J segment lost 4 bases and the V segment lost 5 bases, leaving 7 bases of the junction unmatched. The CDR3 contains 15 residues. In DNA form, the CDR3 reads TGTGCCAGCAGTTGGTCGACAGGGGGCGCCTATGGCTACACCTTC. This gives the protein CASSWSTGGAYGYTF. The full variable domain, in which reference TRBV2 and TRBJ1-2 provide the parts outside the CDR3, is EPEVTQTPSHQVTQMGQEVILRCVPISNHLYFYWYRQILGQKVEFLVSFYNNEISEKSEIFDDQFSVERPDGSNFTLKIRSTKLEDSAMYFCASSWSTGGAYGYTFGSGTRLTVV.

This clonotype occurred many times. The J gene is TRBJ1-6, the V gene TRBV5-1; 9 bases are a match to TRBD1. V trimming: 4 bases; J trimming: 6 bases; junction bases outside the gene matches: 8. The CDR3 is 16 residues long. Germline CDR1 and CDR2: SGHRS and YFSETQ. CDR3 in DNA: TGCGCCAGCAGCCCCCGGGGGGGACAGGGTAATTCACCCCTCCACTTT. Encoded protein: CASSPRGGQGNSPLHF. Together with reference TRBV5-1 and TRBJ1-6, the CDR3 gives the full variable domain: KAGVTQTPRYLIKTRGQQVTLSCSPISGHRSVSWYQQTPGQGLQFLFEYFSETQRNKGNFPGRFSGRQFSNSRSEMNVSTLELGDSALYLCASSPRGGQGNSPLHFGNGTRLTVT.

This chain uses TRBV11-3 with TRBJ2-5, with D maybe TRBD2 (7 bases). V lost 8 bases, J lost 6 bases, and 19 bases lay in between. CDR1 is SGHNT, CDR2 YENEEA, per germline. The CDR3 runs to 14 residues. CDR3 in amino acids: CASSRSGGEKTQYF. The CDR3 DNA reads TGTGCCAGCTCTCGATCGGGGGGCGAGAAGACCCAGTACTTC.

The chain is built from TRBV12-3 or TRBV12-4 and TRBJ1-4, with 8 positions matching TRBD1. J gave up 6 bases and V 6 bases, and 6 bases lay outside the gene matches. This CDR3 is 14 amino acids long. The CDR3 sequence is CASSTGTGYEKLFF. The CDR3 nucleotides read TGTGCCAGCAGCACCGGGACAGGCTATGAAAAACTGTTTTTT.

This clonotype was observed many times. Just one base apart from a much larger clone, this may be a read error. V usage is TRBV5-6 and J usage is TRBJ2-7, with no clear D. The CDR3 extends over 14 amino acids. CDR1 and CDR2 from the germline V gene are SGHDT and YYEEEE. Trimming stripped 0 bases from V and 3 bases from J, with 10 bases between. This chain's CDR3 is CASSLGPTYYEQYF. The DNA for the CDR3 is TGTGCCAGCAGCTTGGGGCCTACTTACTACGAGCAGTACTTC.

The chain joins TRBV6-2 or TRBV6-3 to TRBJ1-6, with TRBD1 matching 11 bases. The CDR3 has 13 residues. Losses at the gene ends were 6 bases for V and 10 bases for J; bases not matched to a gene: 2. Germline V gene sequence: CDR1 MNHEY, CDR2 SVGEGT. The CDR3 protein is CASRGTGGSPLHF. The CDR3 coding sequence is TGTGCCAGCAGAGGGACAGGGGGATCACCCCTCCACTTT.

The chain couples TRBV19 to TRBJ1-5; D ambiguous. This CDR3 is 13 amino acids long. Trimming removed 4 bases from V and 2 bases from J, with 6 bases in between. Germline V gives CDR1 LNHDA, CDR2 SQIVND (reference sequence). CDR3: CASSTGGNQPQHF. In DNA form, the CDR3 reads TGTGCCAGTAGTACTGGGGGCAATCAGCCCCAGCATTTT.

The chain joins TRBV10-3 to TRBJ2-1; TRBD1 matches at 12 bases. Losses at the gene ends were 3 bases for V and 6 bases for J; bases not matched to a gene: 3. The CDR3 consists of 15 residues. Germline CDR1 is ENHRY and CDR2 is SYGVKD. CDR3 amino acids: CAISEGDRGPNEQFF. The CDR3 DNA sequence: TGTGCCATCAGTGAAGGGGACAGGGGGCCCAATGAGCAGTTCTTC.